The 27 T cell receptor beta chains reported below all come from one sample, sequenced in a study of identical twins. Via MiXCR, TCRdb re-called the 5' RACE reads, giving one row per CDR3 protein. The table includes some 96,000 distinct CDR3 sequences, under 6.5% detected once. The material sequenced was memory T cells sorted from blood. The receptor set was obtained from a woman aged 45-65 years in good health.

This clonotype was counted at least ten times. The chain carries TRBV24-1 and TRBJ2-5; 7 positions match TRBD2. V dropped 12 bases and J dropped 1; count of bases not matched to a gene: 13. The germline V gene encodes CDR1 KGHDR and CDR2 SFDVKD. This CDR3 is built from 15 residues. CDR3 in amino acids: CAAPFMWEGQETQYF. In DNA form, the CDR3 reads TGTGCCGCCCCTTTCATGTGGGAGGGCCAAGAGACCCAGTACTTC.

Many counts were recorded for this clonotype. CDR3 DNA sequence: TGTGCCAGCAGTTTATTCGGGGAGCTGTTTTTT. Its protein is CASSLFGELFF. V usage is TRBV12-3 or TRBV12-4 and J usage is TRBJ2-2; D is uncertain. The CDR3 contains 11 residues. V lost 2 bases and J lost 7, with 2 bases in between.

This clonotype was detected many times. The rearrangement uses TRBV20-1 and TRBJ2-1; D not certain. CDR1 and CDR2 (germline): DFQATT, SNEGSKA (reference sequence). V lost 2 bases and J 6 bases, leaving 11 bases between the germline ends. The CDR3 is 13 amino acids. CDR3 nucleotides: TGCAGTGCTAGAAAGGAGATCCTCAATGAGCAGTTCTTC. It yields the protein CSARKEILNEQFF.

The V and J genes are TRBV5-1 and TRBJ2-7, with TRBD2 identical over 8 bases. There are 15 residues in the CDR3. V lost 4 bases and J lost 0; bases outside the gene matches: 6. The germline V gene has CDR1 SGHRS and CDR2 YFSETQ. The CDR3 bases are TGCGCCAGCAGCCCCGGCCGGGAGGGCTCCTACGAGCAGTACGTC. As protein: CASSPGREGSYEQYV.

This clonotype was seen ten or more times. This chain links TRBV20-1 with TRBJ2-3; TRBD2 aligns across 7 bases. CDR3 length: 16 amino acids. V trimming: 0 bases; J trimming: 4 bases; junction bases outside the gene matches: 10. In germline, CDR1 is DFQATT, CDR2 SNEGSKA (reference sequence). The CDR3 DNA is TGCAGTGCTAGAGATTTCGGGGGGTCGAGGCCAGATACGCAGTATTTT. It yields the protein CSARDFGGSRPDTQYF.

This clonotype occurred many times. This chain joins TRBV20-1 and TRBJ2-2; D not certain. With 0 bases removed from V and 4 bases from J, the gap between germline ends came to 15 bases. There are 16 residues in the CDR3. The germline CDR1 and CDR2 sequences are DFQATT and SNEGSKA (reference sequence). Written as DNA, the CDR3 is TGCAGTGCTAGAGATTGGGCAGCCGATTTCACCGGGGAGCTGTTTTTT. Translated: CSARDWAADFTGELFF.

This clonotype has just a few counts. This chain joins TRBV10-3 and TRBJ2-4; D ambiguous. V was shortened by 0 bases and J by 7 bases, with 10 bases between the two germline ends. The CDR3 is 14 residues long. Germline assignment: CDR1 ENHRY and CDR2 SYGVKD. Written as DNA, the CDR3 is TGTGCCATCAGTGAGTCGCAGAGTAGTAACATTCAGTACTTC. Translating gives CAISESQSSNIQYF.

The chain recombines TRBV14 with TRBJ2-1, with D perhaps assigned TRBD1 or TRBD2 (5 bases each). Trimming took off 1 base at V and 4 bases at J, with 14 bases between the two ends. Germline CDR1 reads SGHDN; CDR2 reads FVKESK. The CDR3 sequence is 16 residues long. The CDR3 spells CASSQGPGRIYNEQFF. The CDR3 DNA reads TGTGCCAGCAGCCAAGGCCCGGGACGGATTTACAATGAGCAGTTCTTC. Full variable domain (rest looked up from reference TRBV14 and TRBJ2-1): EAGVTQFPSHSVIEKGQTVTLRCDPISGHDNLYWYRRVMGKEIKFLLHFVKESKQDESGMPNNRFLAERTGGTYSTLKVQPAELEDSGVYFCASSQGPGRIYNEQFFGPGTRLTVL.

This clonotype was recorded at least ten times. The V and J genes are TRBV6-5 and TRBJ2-3; TRBD2 matches 7 bases. The length of the CDR3 is 14 residues. V was clipped by 11 bases and J by 8 bases; unmatched bases: 16. CDR1 is MNHEY, CDR2 SVGAGI, per germline. CDR3 region: CASRGEGAIATQYF. CDR3 DNA sequence: TGTGCCTCCCGAGGGGAGGGAGCCATCGCTACGCAGTATTTT.

This clonotype was observed at least ten times. The chain couples TRBV9 to TRBJ2-5, with D tentatively TRBD2 (5 bases). CDR3 length: 15 amino acids. V dropped 0 bases and J dropped 7 bases, with 16 bases sitting between them. CDR1 is SGDLS and CDR2 is YYNGEE in the germline V gene. The CDR3 DNA sequence: TGTGCCAGCAGCGTAGAGGAGGTGGCGGCGGTGACCCAGTACTTC. The encoded protein is CASSVEEVAAVTQYF.

The table lists this clonotype with many counts. DNA of the CDR3: TGTGCCAGCAGCCAAGTCGGTGCCTACAATGAGCAGTTCTTC. Translation: CASSQVGAYNEQFF. The chain links TRBV3-1 to TRBJ2-1, with unresolved D. The germline CDR1 and CDR2 sequences are LGHDT and YNNKEL (reference sequence). Trimming pared 1 base from V and 2 bases from J, leaving 6 bases between. CDR3 length: 14 residues.

This clonotype was counted many times. This chain uses TRBV6-1 with TRBJ2-7, with 7 bases identical to TRBD1. The V gene end was trimmed by 4 bases and the J gene end by 4 bases; junction bases not matched to a gene: 4. Germline V gene data show CDR1 as MNHNS and CDR2 as SASEGT. CDR3 size: 13 residues. As DNA, the CDR3 is TGTGCCAGCAGTGGGGGACAGACTTACGAGCAGTACGTC. Translation gives CASSGGQTYEQYV.

This clonotype was counted at least ten times. The chain recombines TRBV20-1 with TRBJ1-1, with 9 bases aligning to TRBD1. V dropped 5 bases and J dropped 4; count of bases not matched to a gene: 5. CDR3 length equals 13 residues. Germline V lookup: CDR1 DFQATT, CDR2 SNEGSKA (reference sequence). CDR3 in DNA: TGCAGTGCTTCCGGACAGGGGACCACTGAAGCTTTCTTT. Translating gives CSASGQGTTEAFF.

This clonotype was counted ten times or more. The chain uses TRBV10-3 and TRBJ1-1; TRBD1 is a possible D gene (5 bases). This CDR3 contains 12 residues. The V and J ends lost 0 bases and 8 bases respectively, with 7 bases between them. CDR1 and CDR2 from the germline V gene are ENHRY and SYGVKD. The CDR3 reads CAISESQGEAFF. The CDR3 DNA reads TGTGCCATCAGTGAGTCGCAGGGAGAAGCTTTCTTT.

This clonotype was recorded at least ten times. The gene calls are TRBV20-1 and TRBJ2-7, with TRBD1 matching 9 bases. The germline gives CDR1 DFQATT, CDR2 SNEGSKA (reference sequence). V was pared by 6 bases and J by 7 bases, with 7 bases of the junction left unmatched. The CDR3 covers 12 residues. The CDR3 reads CSAQDRGEEQYV. DNA of the CDR3: TGCAGTGCCCAGGACAGGGGCGAGGAGCAGTACGTC.

In its sample, this clonotype ranks as medium-sized. The DNA of the CDR3 is TGTGCCAGCAGGGCCTCAGCGGGACCCCTCACCAATGAGCAGTTCTTC. Translating it yields CASRASAGPLTNEQFF. The chain joins TRBV7-8 to TRBJ2-1; TRBD2 aligns across 7 bases. Germline lookup yields CDR1 SGHVS and CDR2 FQNEAQ. V dropped 6 bases and J dropped 6; count of bases not matched to a gene: 14. The CDR3 spans 16 residues. Supplemented by reference TRBV7-8 and TRBJ2-1, the full variable domain reads GAGVSQSPRYKVAKRGQDVALRCDPISGHVSLFWYQQALGQGPEFLTYFQNEAQLDKSGLPSDRFFAERPEGSVSTLKIQRTQQEDSAVYLCASRASAGPLTNEQFFGPGTRLTVL.

This clonotype showed up many times. V and J are TRBV2 and TRBJ2-1; tentatively, D is TRBD2 (5 bases). The germline CDR1 and CDR2 sequences are SNHLY and FYNNEI. The CDR3 spans 14 residues. Trimming stripped 9 bases from V and 5 bases from J, with 17 bases between. The CDR3 sequence is CASSDRGWDNEQFF. For the CDR3, the DNA is TGTGCCAGTTCCGACCGGGGATGGGACAATGAGCAGTTCTTC. Full variable domain (remainder filled in from reference TRBV2 and TRBJ2-1): EPEVTQTPSHQVTQMGQEVILRCVPISNHLYFYWYRQILGQKVEFLVSFYNNEISEKSEIFDDQFSVERPDGSNFTLKIRSTKLEDSAMYFCASSDRGWDNEQFFGPGTRLTVL.

This clonotype was found many times. The chain's CDR3 is CASSQRWAGTYNEQFF. Written as DNA, the CDR3 is TGCGCCAGCAGCCAGCGCTGGGCGGGAACCTACAATGAGCAGTTCTTC. V and J are TRBV4-1 and TRBJ2-1; possibly TRBD2 for D (6 bases). CDR3 length equals 16 residues. CDR1 MGHRA and CDR2 YSYEKL come from the germline V gene. Trimming took off 3 bases at V and 2 bases at J, with 14 bases between the two ends.

The chain uses TRBV12-3 or TRBV12-4 and TRBJ2-5, with 10 bases matching TRBD2. CDR3 size: 15 residues. The junction had 5 bases not matched to a gene; V was cut back by 2 bases and J by 5 bases. CDR3 nucleotides: TGTGCCAGCAGTTTAAGGTCTAGCGGGAGTGAGACCCAGTACTTC. Encoded protein: CASSLRSSGSETQYF.

This clonotype was observed at least ten times. The J gene is TRBJ1-1, the V gene TRBV19; no firm D call. Germline CDR1 is LNHDA and CDR2 is SQIVND (reference sequence). The germline V and J ends were trimmed by 5 bases and 4 bases, with 14 bases remaining between them. The CDR3 sequence is 14 residues long. The CDR3 region is CASSFEGLGTEAFF. The CDR3 DNA follows: TGTGCCAGTAGTTTTGAAGGTTTGGGCACTGAAGCTTTCTTT.

This clonotype occurred many times. The chain has TRBV4-1 and TRBJ2-3; 7 bases agree with TRBD1. CDR3 length: 15 residues. The germline V gene has CDR1 MGHRA and CDR2 YSYEKL. Germline trimming cut 3 bases from V and 0 bases from J; bases unmatched to any gene: 3. CDR3 coding DNA: TGCGCCAGCAGCCAGACAGGGAGTAGCACAGATACGCAGTATTTT. Translated: CASSQTGSSTDTQYF.

This clonotype has ten or more counts. This rearrangement joins TRBV14 to TRBJ2-1, with D possibly matching TRBD2 (6 bases). V lost 4 bases to trimming and J lost 4 bases, with 11 bases between them. Germline V gene lookup returns CDR1 SGHDN and CDR2 FVKESK. The CDR3 is 14 residues long. The chain's CDR3 is CASSLGGTYNEQFF. The CDR3, as DNA: TGTGCCAGCAGCCTCGGTGGGACTTACAATGAGCAGTTCTTC.

This chain uses TRBV20-1 with TRBJ2-6; D is ambiguous. V was clipped by 3 bases and J by 0 bases, with 9 bases between them. This CDR3 region has 15 residues. Germline V lookup: CDR1 DFQATT, CDR2 SNEGSKA (reference sequence). The CDR3 nucleotides are TGCAGTGCTAGCCCTTTTAGCTCTGGGGCCAACGTCCTGACTTTC. It yields the protein CSASPFSSGANVLTF.

This clonotype has at least ten counts. CDR3 nucleotide sequence: TGTGCCAGCAGCCAAGAGGAGGGAGGGTATGGCTACACCTTC. Encoded protein: CASSQEEGGYGYTF. The chain links TRBV14 to TRBJ1-2; D not resolved. V gave up 0 bases and J gave up 5 bases, with 10 bases separating them. Germline V gives CDR1 SGHDN, CDR2 FVKESK. The CDR3 is made up of 14 amino acids.

This clonotype was seen many times. Compared with germline, one end of the junction differs, possibly owing to a read error. The rearrangement links TRBV7-7 to TRBJ1-3, with D uncertain. The CDR3 contains 13 residues. Germline loops: CDR1 SSHAT, CDR2 FNYEAQ (reference sequence). This CDR3 is CASSLGGGNTIYF. CDR3 sequence (DNA): TGTGCTAGCAGCTTAGGCGGTGGAAACACCATATATTTT.

This clonotype has a count of ten or more. The chain couples TRBV29-1 to TRBJ1-1; D remains unclear. The length of the CDR3 is 13 residues. Germline CDR1 and CDR2: SQVTM and ANQGSEA. Trimming cost V 7 bases and J 5 bases, with 17 bases left between them. In DNA, the CDR3 is TGCAGCGCCTTCGGGCAGGCTCGAACTGAAGCTTTCTTT. It specifies CSAFGQARTEAFF. The variable domain in full, completed from reference TRBV29-1 and TRBJ1-1, reads SAVISQKPSRDICQRGTSLTIQCQVDSQVTMMFWYRQQPGQSLTLIATANQGSEATYESGFVIDKFPISRPNLTFSTLTVSNMSPEDSSIYLCSAFGQARTEAFFGQGTRLTVV.

There are a few counts of this clonotype. The chain uses TRBV19 and TRBJ1-1, with D possibly TRBD1 on 5 matching bases. Looked up from germline, CDR1 is LNHDA and CDR2 is SQIVND (reference sequence). CDR3 length: 15 amino acids. Deletions cut 3 bases from V and 7 bases from J, with 18 bases between. CDR3 amino acids: CASSIAAGRQNEAFF. CDR3 coding DNA: TGTGCCAGTAGTATCGCAGCAGGGCGCCAGAATGAAGCTTTCTTT.